The 21 T cell receptor beta chains in this list originate from one sample, sequenced in a study of shared clonotypes between healthy human individuals. Assay: immunoSEQ multiplex PCR; the TCRdb copy retains only in-frame clones and omits some. The sample has about 1.5 million clones, roughly 98% seen once. The sample was naive CD4+ T cells sorted from blood. Specified subset: CD45RA+ positively selected. Source of these receptors: a man aged 25 to 40 in good health.

The chain is built from TRBV7-2 and TRBJ2-1; 7 positions match TRBD2. This CDR3 region has 17 residues. Germline values: CDR1 SGHTA, CDR2 FQGNSA. V was pared by 7 bases and J by 9 bases, with 21 bases of the junction left unmatched. Written as DNA, the CDR3 is TGTGCCAGCAAAGGAAGATTCCAGCGGGAAATTGCGGGTGAGCAGTTCTTC. It is translated as CASKGRFQREIAGEQFF.

As regards this clone: The identical CDR3 is also encoded by other nucleotide sequences in the sample. The gene calls are TRBV18 and TRBJ1-4; D call uncertain. CDR3 length equals 13 residues. Germline-derived CDR1 and CDR2 are KGHSH and LQKENI. Between the trimmed V and J ends, which lost 3 bases and 3 bases, there was a span of 5 bases. CDR3 nucleotide sequence: TGTGCCAGCTCACCTGGGCCTAATGAAAAACTGTTTTTT. Translated: CASSPGPNEKLFF.

The chain is built from TRBV18 and TRBJ2-7; 11 positions match TRBD1. Unmatched junction bases numbered 2, after V lost 0 bases and J lost 4 bases. The CDR3 is 15 amino acids. The germline V gene has CDR1 KGHSH and CDR2 LQKENI. The CDR3 DNA sequence: TGTGCCAGCTCACCACCGGGACAGGGGGATTACGAGCAGTACTTC. Encoded protein: CASSPPGQGDYEQYF.

The genes are TRBV5-4 and TRBJ1-1; D is ambiguous. The CDR3 runs 15 residues. Deletions cut 0 bases from V and 0 bases from J, with 9 bases between. Germline V gene lookup returns CDR1 SGHNT and CDR2 YYREEE (reference sequence). The CDR3 DNA follows: TGTGCCAGCAGCTTGGAGGTCAGGATGAACACTGAAGCTTTCTTT. This sequence encodes CASSLEVRMNTEAFF.

The CDR3 loop reads CASSPELARSSYEQYF. CDR3 DNA: TGTGCCAGCAGCCCTGAGCTAGCGCGGAGCTCCTACGAGCAGTACTTC. V and J are TRBV5-6 and TRBJ2-7; D may be TRBD2 (6 bases). Germline values: CDR1 SGHDT, CDR2 YYEEEE. V lost 4 bases and J 0 bases, leaving 17 bases between the germline ends. The CDR3 is 16 residues long.

This chain joins TRBV7-9 and TRBJ1-5; D unclear. The CDR3 is 13 residues long. Germline V gene data show CDR1 as SEHNR and CDR2 as FQNEAQ (reference sequence). Deletions cut 4 bases from V and 5 bases from J, with 9 bases between. CDR3 nucleotides: TGTGCCAGCAGCTCGACTTGGGATCAGCCCCAGCATTTT. Translating gives CASSSTWDQPQHF.

The rearrangement links TRBV6-4 to TRBJ1-1; D unresolved. Trimming removed 6 bases from V and 1 base from J, with 9 bases in between. The CDR3 spans 13 residues. The germline V gene has CDR1 MRHNA and CDR2 SNTAGT. CDR3 coding DNA: TGTGCCAGCAGCTTAGAACAGAACACTGAAGCTTTCTTT. Translated: CASSLEQNTEAFF.

The CDR3 spells CASSPRRSSSYNEQFF. In nucleotides, the CDR3 is TGTGCCAGCAGCCCGAGGCGGTCTAGCTCCTACAATGAGCAGTTCTTC. The J gene is TRBJ2-1, the V gene TRBV7-2; D remains unclear. Trimming pared 5 bases from V and 0 bases from J, leaving 14 bases between. CDR3 length equals 16 residues. Germline CDR1 SGHTA, CDR2 FQGNSA. Together with reference TRBV7-2 and TRBJ2-1, the CDR3 gives the full variable domain: GAGVSQSPSNKVTEKGKDVELRCDPISGHTALYWYRQSLGQGLEFLIYFQGNSAPDKSGLPSDRFSAERTGGSVSTLTIQRTQQEDSAVYLCASSPRRSSSYNEQFFGPGTRLTVL.

As concerns this clone: Other nucleotide sequences from this sample produce the same CDR3. V and J are TRBV7-2 and TRBJ2-7; 11 bases map to TRBD2. Per germline, CDR1 SGHTA and CDR2 FQGNSA. The ends lost 1 base at V and 4 bases at J; junction bases unmatched: 3. The CDR3 is 15 residues long. The CDR3 DNA reads TGTGCCAGCAGCTTAGAGCTAGCGGGGGGATACGAGCAGTACTTC. This translates into CASSLELAGGYEQYF.

This rearrangement joins TRBV6-5 to TRBJ2-5; D may be TRBD2 (6 bases). V was cut by 3 bases and J by 3 bases, with 14 bases left in between. This CDR3 is 15 amino acids long. CDR1 MNHEY and CDR2 SVGAGI come from the germline V gene. CDR3 DNA: TGTGCCAGCAGTTATTTTCCCCGGAGGGAAGAGACCCAGTACTTC. It codes for CASSYFPRREETQYF.

The chain employs TRBV27 and TRBJ2-1; TRBD2 matches 9 bases. CDR3 length: 17 amino acids. In germline, CDR1 is MNHEY, CDR2 SMNVEV (reference sequence). The V gene end was trimmed by 4 bases and the J gene end by 2 bases; junction bases not matched to a gene: 9. The CDR3 spells CASSSIGLARTYNEQFF. The CDR3 region has the DNA TGTGCCAGCAGTTCCATCGGACTAGCGCGGACCTACAATGAGCAGTTCTTC.

The rearrangement uses TRBV7-2 and TRBJ2-1; D remains ambiguous. With 2 bases removed from V and 5 bases from J, the gap between germline ends came to 7 bases. The CDR3 consists of 13 residues. Germline CDR1 is SGHTA and CDR2 is FQGNSA. Written as DNA, the CDR3 is TGTGCCAGCAGCTTAAATGGCAACAATGAGCAGTTCTTC. Translation: CASSLNGNNEQFF. Variable domain in full (rest from reference TRBV7-2 and TRBJ2-1): GAGVSQSPSNKVTEKGKDVELRCDPISGHTALYWYRQSLGQGLEFLIYFQGNSAPDKSGLPSDRFSAERTGGSVSTLTIQRTQQEDSAVYLCASSLNGNNEQFFGPGTRLTVL.

The V gene is TRBV28, the J gene TRBJ2-1; possibly TRBD1 for D (6 bases). V lost 8 bases, J lost 6 bases, and 17 bases lay in between. Germline V lookup: CDR1 MDHEN, CDR2 SYDVKM. This CDR3 is built from 14 residues. CDR3 sequence reads: CASVWTDSSNEQFF. CDR3 nucleotides: TGTGCCAGCGTATGGACAGATTCTTCCAATGAGCAGTTCTTC.

The DNA of the CDR3 is TGTGCCAGCAGAGATGGATATTACCAAGAGACCCAGTACTTC. It specifies CASRDGYYQETQYF. V gene TRBV2 combines with J gene TRBJ2-5; D remains unclear. Germline V lookup: CDR1 SNHLY, CDR2 FYNNEI. V was trimmed by 6 bases and J by 0 bases, leaving 11 bases between them. This CDR3 region has 14 residues.

V usage is TRBV15 and J usage is TRBJ2-1, with D possibly matching TRBD2 (5 bases). The CDR3 sequence is 14 residues long. CDR1 and CDR2 (germline): LNHNV, YYDKDF (reference sequence). V shed 2 bases and J shed 7 bases, with 12 bases lying between them. The CDR3 DNA is TGTGCCACCAGCAGATCGGGGTCCCCAAATGAGCAGTTCTTC. Protein sequence: CATSRSGSPNEQFF. Combining the CDR3 with reference TRBV15 and TRBJ2-1 gives the whole variable domain DAMVIQNPRYQVTQFGKPVTLSCSQTLNHNVMYWYQQKSSQAPKLLFHYYDKDFNNEADTPDNFQSRRPNTSFCFLDIRSPGLGDTAMYLCATSRSGSPNEQFFGPGTRLTVL.

The chain uses TRBV4-3 and TRBJ1-2, with 7 positions matching TRBD1. This CDR3 is 15 amino acids long. Germline values: CDR1 LGHNA, CDR2 YSLEER. V dropped 0 bases and J dropped 1; count of bases not matched to a gene: 2. The CDR3 nucleotides are TGCGCCAGCAGCCAAGATTCAGGGGGTAACTATGGCTACACCTTC. This gives the protein CASSQDSGGNYGYTF.

For this clone: The sample holds other DNA sequences that translate to the same CDR3. The chain has TRBV9 and TRBJ2-1; tentatively, D is TRBD1 or TRBD2 (5 bases each). This CDR3 is built from 14 residues. Germline assignment: CDR1 SGDLS and CDR2 YYNGEE. Trimming pared 2 bases from V and 0 bases from J, leaving 6 bases between. The CDR3 DNA reads as TGTGCCAGCAGCGTTGGGGGCTCCTACAATGAGCAGTTCTTC. Protein sequence: CASSVGGSYNEQFF.

The gene calls are TRBV5-1 and TRBJ2-7; 14 bases match TRBD2. This CDR3 contains 16 residues. Germline CDR1 and CDR2: SGHRS and YFSETQ. Trimming took 1 base from V and 6 from J; bases not matched to a gene: 6. In DNA, the CDR3 is TGCGCCAGCAGCTTGCAAGGGACTAGCGGGAGTTCCGAGCAGTACTTC. Its protein is CASSLQGTSGSSEQYF.

V usage is TRBV10-2 and J usage is TRBJ2-1; D might be TRBD2 (6 bases). The germline CDR1 and CDR2 sequences are WSHSY and SAAADI. Trimming took 5 bases from V and 10 from J, leaving 21 bases between them. The CDR3 is 15 amino acids. The CDR3 region has the DNA TGCGCCAGCAGTCTATTTTCAAGTAGTAGCGGAGAGCAGTTCTTC. Its protein is CASSLFSSSSGEQFF.

This chain links TRBV4-1 with TRBJ2-7, with D perhaps given as TRBD1 or TRBD2 (5 bases each). The germline CDR1 and CDR2 sequences are MGHRA and YSYEKL. V dropped 3 bases and J dropped 6 bases, with 15 bases sitting between them. CDR3 length: 14 residues. CDR3 residues: CASSHSGRRGEQYF. CDR3 nucleotides: TGCGCCAGCAGCCATTCAGGGAGACGGGGCGAGCAGTACTTC.

This chain joins TRBV4-3 and TRBJ1-2; D is ambiguous. CDR3 length: 13 amino acids. CDR1 LGHNA and CDR2 YSLEER come from the germline V gene. V lost 0 bases, J lost 5 bases, and 7 bases lay in between. CDR3 nucleotide sequence: TGCGCCAGCAGCCAAGAGTGGGCTTATGGCTACACCTTC. Translating it yields CASSQEWAYGYTF.